These T cell receptor beta chains were read from a single sample in a study of regulatory T cells in long-lasting Graves disease. TCRdb reanalysed the multiplex PCR reads using MiXCR and keeps one entry per CDR3 protein. Of over 350,000 distinct CDR3 sequences listed, 14% to 15% were seen once; the top ten hold over 7.5%. These data also featured in a second study, about T cells in Graves' hyperthyroidism and ophthalmopathy.

Here the sequenced sample was peripheral blood mononuclear cells (PBMCs), taken at new diagnosis, from a patient treated with antithyroid drugs. These receptors were taken from a woman in her forties with Graves disease. CDR3s include the opening cysteine and the closing phenylalanine or tryptophan. A D gene is named only where the DNA matches it firmly. The listing skips clone size in some rows; elsewhere it reads once, few, many or a size class.

J gene: TRBJ2-5
D gene: NA
V gene: TRBV2
clone size: many
CDR3 protein: CASSELGWREQETQYF
CDR3 DNA: TGTGCCAGCAGTGAATTAGGGTGGAGGGAGCAAGAGACCCAGTACTTC

J gene: TRBJ2-7
D gene: NA
V gene: TRBV2
clone size: many
CDR3 protein: CASSEGTFASYEQYF
CDR3 DNA: TGTGCCAGCAGTGAAGGGACGTTCGCCTCCTACGAGCAGTACTTC

J gene: TRBJ2-7
D gene: NA
V gene: TRBV6-2/TRBV6-3
clone size: many
CDR3 protein: CASSSWTYGIAYEQYF
CDR3 DNA: TGTGCCAGCAGTTCTTGGACGTACGGGATAGCCTACGAGCAGTACTTC

J gene: TRBJ1-1
D gene: NA
V gene: TRBV6-2/TRBV6-3
clone size: many
CDR3 protein: CASSYLTTGRAFF
CDR3 DNA: TGTGCCAGCAGTTACTTGACGACAGGAAGAGCTTTCTTT

J gene: TRBJ2-5
D gene: TRBD2
V gene: TRBV19
clone size: many
CDR3 protein: CASSPRTRRDQETQYF
CDR3 DNA: TGTGCCAGTAGTCCCCGGACTAGGAGGGACCAAGAGACCCAGTACTTC

J gene: TRBJ2-3
D gene: TRBD2
V gene: TRBV7-2
clone size: many
CDR3 protein: CASSPGTSYADTQYF
CDR3 DNA: TGTGCCAGCAGCCCTGGGACTAGCTACGCAGATACGCAGTATTTT

J gene: TRBJ2-3
D gene: TRBD2
V gene: TRBV7-6
clone size: many
CDR3 protein: CASSMSGLVSTDTQYF
CDR3 DNA: TGTGCCAGCAGCATGTCGGGACTAGTTTCGACAGATACGCAGTATTTT

J gene: TRBJ1-4
D gene: NA
V gene: TRBV27
clone size: NA
CDR3 protein: CASSLSLGDTNEKLFF
CDR3 DNA: TGTGCCAGCAGTTTATCGCTTGGGGACACCAATGAAAAACTGTTTTTT

J gene: TRBJ2-2
D gene: TRBD2
V gene: TRBV14
clone size: few
CDR3 protein: CASSQWLAGANGELFF
CDR3 DNA: TGTGCCAGCAGCCAATGGCTAGCGGGAGCGAACGGGGAGCTGTTTTTT

J gene: TRBJ2-5
D gene: NA
V gene: TRBV2
clone size: many
CDR3 protein: CASSQETQYF
CDR3 DNA: TGTGCCAGCAGTCAAGAGACCCAGTACTTC

J gene: TRBJ2-7
D gene: NA
V gene: TRBV11-1
clone size: many
CDR3 protein: CASSSRWDEQYF
CDR3 DNA: TGTGCCAGCAGCTCCCGTTGGGACGAGCAGTACTTC

J gene: TRBJ1-2
D gene: NA
V gene: TRBV11-2
clone size: many
CDR3 protein: CASSLVKAGKSYGYTF
CDR3 DNA: TGTGCCAGCAGCTTAGTTAAGGCAGGGAAGAGCTATGGCTACACCTTC

J gene: TRBJ2-7
D gene: TRBD1
V gene: TRBV28
clone size: many
CDR3 protein: CASSPTGSHEQYF
CDR3 DNA: TGTGCCAGCAGCCCGACAGGGTCCCACGAGCAGTACTTC

J gene: TRBJ2-7
D gene: NA
V gene: TRBV12-3/TRBV12-4
clone size: NA
CDR3 protein: CASSFARGLFDEQYF
CDR3 DNA: TGTGCCAGCAGTTTCGCCCGGGGGCTTTTCGACGAGCAGTACTTC

J gene: TRBJ1-1
D gene: NA
V gene: TRBV4-1
clone size: NA
CDR3 protein: CASSQVQDLNTEAFF
CDR3 DNA: TGCGCCAGCAGCCAAGTACAAGATTTGAACACTGAAGCTTTCTTT

J gene: TRBJ2-2
D gene: NA
V gene: TRBV5-1
clone size: NA
CDR3 protein: CASSLDSTNTGELFF
CDR3 DNA: TGCGCCAGCAGCTTGGATTCGACGAACACCGGGGAGCTGTTTTTT

J gene: TRBJ2-5
D gene: TRBD2
V gene: TRBV12-3/TRBV12-4
clone size: many
CDR3 protein: CASSPRTSQETQYF
CDR3 DNA: TGTGCCAGCAGTCCCCGGACTAGCCAGGAGACCCAGTACTTC

J gene: TRBJ1-2
D gene: NA
V gene: TRBV5-5
clone size: many
CDR3 protein: CASSFRVEGYTF
CDR3 DNA: TGTGCCAGCAGCTTCAGGGTAGAGGGCTACACCTTC

J gene: TRBJ2-7
D gene: TRBD2
V gene: TRBV4-1
clone size: few
CDR3 protein: CASSPGLAGVGEQYF
CDR3 DNA: TGCGCCAGCAGCCCGGGACTAGCGGGAGTAGGTGAGCAGTACTTC

J gene: TRBJ1-6
D gene: TRBD1
V gene: TRBV28
clone size: many
CDR3 protein: CASSSGQGGSPLHF
CDR3 DNA: TGTGCCAGCAGTTCAGGACAGGGCGGTTCACCCCTCCACTTT

J gene: TRBJ1-1
D gene: NA
V gene: TRBV28
clone size: many
CDR3 protein: CASRQDSQNTEAFF
CDR3 DNA: TGTGCCAGCAGACAAGACAGCCAGAACACTGAAGCTTTCTTT

J gene: TRBJ1-5
D gene: NA
V gene: TRBV7-2
clone size: many
CDR3 protein: CASSLRDGSFWPQHF
CDR3 DNA: TGTGCCAGCAGCTTAAGGGACGGGTCCTTTTGGCCCCAGCATTTT

J gene: TRBJ1-2
D gene: TRBD1
V gene: TRBV28
clone size: NA
CDR3 protein: CATDRAFGGYTF
CDR3 DNA: TGTGCCACAGACAGGGCTTTCGGGGGCTACACCTTC

J gene: TRBJ1-2
D gene: TRBD1
V gene: TRBV11-2
clone size: NA
CDR3 protein: CASSYRTGRNYGYTF
CDR3 DNA: TGTGCCAGCAGCTACCGGACAGGGCGGAACTATGGCTACACCTTC

J gene: TRBJ2-7
D gene: TRBD1
V gene: TRBV5-1
clone size: many
CDR3 protein: CASSLGTGGARKQYF
CDR3 DNA: TGCGCCAGCAGCTTGGGGACAGGGGGCGCGAGAAAGCAGTACTTC

J gene: TRBJ1-5
D gene: NA
V gene: TRBV20-1
clone size: few
CDR3 protein: CSASNWVGNQPQHF
CDR3 DNA: TGCAGTGCTTCAAACTGGGTAGGCAATCAGCCCCAGCATTTT